This paragraph covers one T cell receptor beta chain sequence. This clonotype was counted between two and nine times. The antigen it binds to is not known. Per-nucleotide qualities are absent, and no much larger clonotype sits a single base away. Read against the paper, the sample's treatment or condition label means: allogeneic hematopoietic cell transplantation with graft depleted of TCRalphabeta T cells and CD19 B cells. TCRalphabeta/CD19-depleted allogeneic hematopoietic cell grafts were given to the transplant recipients, all of whom were children. Receptor amplification or capture employed PCR. The instrument given in TCRdb is Illumina HiSeq 2500. Molecular barcoding was employed in the preparation of TCR libraries, with unique molecular identifiers being used to normalize TCRbeta repertoire quantification. In TCRdb, the public reads were trimmed at Q25 with fastp and aligned with MiXCR, with productive beta chains retained. Entries are consolidated by CDR3 protein sequence, retaining the most common genes and DNA. The sample records some 200,000 distinct CDR3 sequences, about 8.2% of which are singletons. The top ten clonotypes cover 35% to 45% of the sample.

This record belongs to a study of T-cell reconstitution after alpha-beta-depleted transplantation in children (dated by TCRdb to between 2015 and 2016). Broadly, across the study: T-cell immune reconstitution after TCRalphabeta/CD19-depleted allogeneic hematopoietic cell transplantation in children was quantitatively tracked in the study by means of TCR repertoire profiling.

On the study overall, not on this receptor specifically: In some patients, the high TCRbeta diversity seen at day 60 was put down to recipient T cells and intrathymic progenitors that had survived conditioning. The frequencies of hyperexpanded clones fell over the following months, and after one year, T-cell counts and TCRbeta diversity were mostly attributed to newly produced T cells. The apparently early alphabetaT-cell count recovery about two months after transplant was reportedly dependent on only several hundred rapidly expanded clones derived from non-depleted graft cells.

The receptor comes from a male patient aged 2-9 years who had a stem cell transplant for acute myeloid leukemia, so the T cells may come from the graft donor. This specimen was PBMCs, mostly from graft donor cells, taken 360 days after TCRalphabeta/CD19-depleted stem cell transplant.

The CDR3 protein: CASSVRTGMNTEAFF. Read as DNA, the sequence is TGTGCCAGTAGTGTTCGGACAGGGATGAACACTGAAGCTTTCTTT. Recombination linked TRBV19 to TRBJ1-1; 8 bases in the middle match TRBD1. As encoded in the germline V gene (reference sequence), CDR1 is LNHDA while CDR2 is SQIVND. From V the trimming removes 5 bases and from J it removes 0 bases, while the gene matches leave 5 bases of the junction unaccounted for. Reading from cysteine to phenylalanine, the CDR3 counts 15 amino acids. The read is trimmed to its CDR3 DNA, 45 bases read in frame from base 1.